This TCR beta chain was identified during a study of blood T cell repertoires in COVID-19. Study at large: Specimens from acute and convalescent COVID-19 originated in the United States, Italy and Spain.

This CDR3 has 14 amino acids. From germline, CDR1 is SGHKS and CDR2 YYEKEE (reference sequence). V shed 2 bases and J shed 5 bases, with 8 bases lying between them. In the study's own analysis: For nucleated cells, counts were estimated from reference gene primer amplification. Measured with immunoSEQ multiplex PCR; TCRdb has only the in-frame clones, and not every one. The V and J calls and clone size are taken from that table; D and trimming were inferred from the DNA. The sample gives nearly 200,000 clones, roughly 88% of which show up once; roughly 5.6% is in the top ten. The chain combines TRBV5-5 with TRBJ1-6; D unresolved. This receptor was obtained from a woman between 40 and 55 years old who had recovered from COVID-19. Sequenced: peripheral blood. DNA of the CDR3: TGTGCCAGCAGCTTCAGGCCTGATAATTCACCCCTCCACTTT. Protein sequence: CASSFRPDNSPLHF.